This TCR beta chain stems from a study of early T cells in non-severe SARS-CoV-2 infection. Study as a whole: Unpaired chains resulted from sequencing bulk RNA of unsorted whole blood. Whole-study results and caveats: Missing private and CD4 specificities, VDJdb matching favored anti-spike CD8 responses.

Germline assignment: CDR1 SGHVS and CDR2 FQNEAQ. The CDR3 is 14 residues long. The V segment lost 1 base and the J segment 6 bases; nucleotides outside the gene matches: 3. cDNA molecules, individually, were tagged with unique molecular identifiers. TCRdb redid the calling of the 5' RACE reads with MiXCR, one entry per CDR3 protein. This sample has around 81,000 distinct CDR3 sequences; around 15% occur once, and the top ten carry approximately 11%. This clonotype was detected a few times. Its antigen is unknown. Sequenced sample: whole blood. The origin of this receptor is an adult who was a healthcare worker with PCR-confirmed SARS-CoV-2 infection or an uninfected control (not recorded which). This rearrangement joins TRBV7-8 to TRBJ2-1; TRBD2 aligns across 7 bases. CDR3 protein: CASSLGEGVNEQFF. CDR3 DNA sequence: TGTGCCAGCAGCTTAGGGGAGGGTGTCAATGAGCAGTTCTTC.